A selection of T cell receptor beta chains follows, all from one sample in a study of T cell changes during pregnancy in multiple sclerosis. Sequencing used immunoSEQ multiplex PCR; TCRdb keeps in-frame clones, though not all of them. Of approximately 66,000 clones in the sample, about 91% were seen once. The sample consisted of CD8+ T cells from peripheral blood mononuclear cells, taken before pregnancy. These receptors all stem from a female donor with multiple sclerosis, enrolled in a pregnancy study. Both conserved end residues are part of each CDR3. D genes are given only for firm matches. The size of a clone is reported for some rows only, either as once, few or many, or as a class for expanded clones.

clone_size,j_call,cdr3_length,d_call,v_call,cdr3_nt,cdr3_aa
NA,TRBJ2-7,18,TRBD2,TRBV4-2,TGTGCCAGCAGCCAAGAACTAGGAGGGGGGACTAGCGACAACGAGCAGTACTTC,CASSQELGGGTSDNEQYF
once,TRBJ2-7,13,TRBD2,TRBV2,TGTGCCGCCCATCGGGAGGGAACCTACGAGCAGTACTTC,CAAHREGTYEQYF
NA,TRBJ2-3,16,TRBD2,TRBV5-1,TGCGCCAGCAGCTTGGTTAGCGGGGGCGCAGGGGATACGCAGTATTTT,CASSLVSGGAGDTQYF
NA,TRBJ2-3,15,TRBD2,TRBV5-6,TGTGCCAGCAGTGTGGGGCTAGCGGGTATAAATACGCAGTATTTT,CASSVGLAGINTQYF
NA,TRBJ2-1,14,TRBD2,TRBV11-2,TGTGCCAGCAGCTTGGGGGAGGGGTTCAATGAGCAGTTCTTC,CASSLGEGFNEQFF
NA,TRBJ1-1,13,NA,TRBV7-6,TGTGCCAGCAGCTTATCGGTGAACACTGAAGCTTTCTTT,CASSLSVNTEAFF
NA,TRBJ1-1,12,NA,TRBV11-2,TGTGCCAGCAGCGCGGCGGGCACTGAAGCTTTCTTT,CASSAAGTEAFF
NA,TRBJ1-5,15,NA,TRBV30,TGTGCCTGGAGTAGCGGCGAAGCTAGCAATCAGCCCCAGCATTTT,CAWSSGEASNQPQHF
NA,TRBJ2-6,16,NA,TRBV2,TGTGCCAGCAGACAACAGGTTAGCTCTGGGGCCAACGTCCTGACTTTC,CASRQQVSSGANVLTF
NA,TRBJ2-1,14,NA,TRBV11-2,TGTGCCAGCAGCTCCAGCGGGTTCTCTAATGAGCAGTTCTTC,CASSSSGFSNEQFF
NA,TRBJ1-2,16,TRBD1,TRBV4-1,TGCGCCAGCAGCCAAGATCGGGCAGGGGGAACCTATGGCTACACCTTC,CASSQDRAGGTYGYTF
NA,TRBJ2-1,13,NA,TRBV19,TGTGCCAGTACCTTCGACTTGTACAATGAGCAGTTCTTC,CASTFDLYNEQFF
NA,TRBJ2-1,15,NA,TRBV11-2,TGTGCCAGCAGCTTAGAGACTAGCTCCTACAATGAGCAGTTCTTC,CASSLETSSYNEQFF
NA,TRBJ1-5,15,TRBD1,TRBV11-2,TGTGCCAGCAGCTTGTTCAGGGGGGACAATCAGCCCCAGCATTTT,CASSLFRGDNQPQHF
NA,TRBJ2-2,14,NA,TRBV9,TGTGCCAGCAGCGATACAGGGATAGCCGGGGAGCTGTTTTTT,CASSDTGIAGELFF
NA,TRBJ1-4,17,NA,TRBV7-8,TGTGCCAGCAGCTTAGGAGGGGGTGGCGCAACTAATGAAAAACTGTTTTTT,CASSLGGGGATNEKLFF
NA,TRBJ2-3,15,NA,TRBV27,TGTGCCAGCAGTTTATCGGCTCGGGGCACAGATACGCAGTATTTT,CASSLSARGTDTQYF
NA,TRBJ1-2,13,NA,TRBV29-1,TGCAGCGTCCCGATCCGAGCTGCGGGTGGCTACACCTTC,CSVPIRAAGGYTF
NA,TRBJ1-4,14,NA,TRBV7-9,TGTGCCAGCAGCTTATTCTCAACTAATGAAAAACTGTTTTTT,CASSLFSTNEKLFF
NA,TRBJ1-1,16,NA,TRBV19,TGTGCCAGTTCGGACAGCCATTTTCTCATGAACACTGAAGCTTTCTTT,CASSDSHFLMNTEAFF
NA,TRBJ2-5,16,NA,TRBV5-6,TGTGCCAGCAGCGGTCCCTTAGGGGTTGAGAAAGAGACCCAGTACTTC,CASSGPLGVEKETQYF
NA,TRBJ2-7,14,TRBD2,TRBV9,TGTGCCAGCAGCCTGGGGACTAGCGTGTACGAGCAGTACTTC,CASSLGTSVYEQYF
few,TRBJ1-4,15,TRBD1,TRBV6-1,TGTGCCAGCAGTGAGAGGACAGGTTGGGGCGAAAAACTGTTTTTT,CASSERTGWGEKLFF
NA,TRBJ2-5,16,TRBD1,TRBV9,TGTGCCAGCACGCTGACTTCCGAGGGACAGCAAGAGACCCAGTACTTC,CASTLTSEGQQETQYF
NA,TRBJ1-5,16,NA,TRBV4-1,TGCGCCAGCAGCCAAGGCCTTCCGCCCAGGGAACAGCCCCAGCATTTT,CASSQGLPPREQPQHF
NA,TRBJ2-7,14,NA,TRBV7-5,TGTGCCAGAAGCCAGGACTCCGATTCCTACGAGCAGTACTTC,CARSQDSDSYEQYF
NA,TRBJ2-5,15,NA,TRBV30,TGTGCCTGGAGTGTACGGCCAGGCGGGGATGGGACCCAGTACTTC,CAWSVRPGGDGTQYF
NA,TRBJ1-2,14,TRBD1,TRBV6-5,TGTGCCAGCAGTACACCGGGACAGGACTATGGCTACACCTTC,CASSTPGQDYGYTF
NA,TRBJ2-1,16,TRBD2,TRBV6-5,TGTGCCAGCAGTTACTTTTTAGCGGGAACCTACAATGAGCAGTTCTTC,CASSYFLAGTYNEQFF
NA,TRBJ2-5,16,TRBD1,TRBV10-3,TGTGCCATCAGCGAAGCACGCCGGGACAGAGAAGAGACCCAGTACTTC,CAISEARRDREETQYF
NA,TRBJ2-7,15,NA,TRBV2,TGTGCCAGCAGTGAGGACCCGGGGGATGCCTACGAGCAGTACTTC,CASSEDPGDAYEQYF
NA,TRBJ2-7,14,NA,TRBV7-9,TGTGCCAGCACGGGACAAATGCCACCCTACGAGCAGTACTTC,CASTGQMPPYEQYF
NA,TRBJ1-1,11,NA,TRBV27,TGTGCCAGCAGATATAACACTGAAGCTTTCTTT,CASRYNTEAFF
NA,TRBJ2-7,11,NA,TRBV30,TGTGCCTGGAGTGTCACTTACGAGCAGTACTTC,CAWSVTYEQYF
NA,TRBJ2-7,14,NA,TRBV5-6,TGTGCCAGCAGCCCATCGTACAGTGCCTACGAGCAGTACTTC,CASSPSYSAYEQYF
NA,TRBJ1-1,17,NA,TRBV18,TGTGCCAGCTCCTCGAGTGGTGGGGAGGGAATGAACACTGAAGCTTTCTTT,CASSSSGGEGMNTEAFF
NA,TRBJ2-3,17,TRBD1,TRBV5-1,TGCGCCAGCAGCCCCAACCGGGACAGGCCCTTCTCAGATACGCAGTATTTT,CASSPNRDRPFSDTQYF
NA,TRBJ2-3,15,TRBD2,TRBV6-5,TGTGCCAGCAGTTCCCTAGCGGGGGGGCCAGATACGCAGTATTTT,CASSSLAGGPDTQYF
once,TRBJ2-1,15,TRBD1,TRBV7-9,TGTGCCAGCAGCTCTCCCCGGGACAGGGGGAGTGAGCAGTTCTTC,CASSSPRDRGSEQFF
once,TRBJ1-2,15,TRBD1,TRBV9,TGTGCCAGCAGCACCCCGGGACAGGGGGCCGAGGGCTACACCTTC,CASSTPGQGAEGYTF
once,TRBJ2-7,13,TRBD1,TRBV7-9,TGTGCCAGCAGGACCTCCGGGACAGCCGAGCAGTACTTC,CASRTSGTAEQYF
few,TRBJ2-3,14,NA,TRBV25-1,TGTGCCAGCAGTGAATATCGGGACACAGATACGCAGTATTTT,CASSEYRDTDTQYF
NA,TRBJ1-4,13,NA,TRBV5-4,TGTGCCAGCAAAGAGGTCCCGAATGAAAAACTGTTTTTT,CASKEVPNEKLFF
NA,TRBJ2-7,17,TRBD1,TRBV10-3,TGTGCCATCAGTGCCCCCGCCGGGACAGGCGACCCTAACGAGCAGTACTTC,CAISAPAGTGDPNEQYF
NA,TRBJ2-5,17,NA,TRBV7-2,TGTGCCAGCAGCATCGAAATCGACAGCTTCCCTCAAGAGACCCAGTACTTC,CASSIEIDSFPQETQYF
NA,TRBJ2-1,14,TRBD1,TRBV9,TGTGCCAGCACCCCCGGGACAGGGATGAATGAGCAGTTCTTC,CASTPGTGMNEQFF
NA,TRBJ2-1,14,NA,TRBV4-1,TGCGCCAGCAGCCAAGATTTCCCTTACAATGAGCAGTTCTTC,CASSQDFPYNEQFF
NA,TRBJ1-2,14,NA,TRBV27,TGTGCCAGCAGTCCCGGCGGGGGGGCTAATGGCTACACCTTC,CASSPGGGANGYTF